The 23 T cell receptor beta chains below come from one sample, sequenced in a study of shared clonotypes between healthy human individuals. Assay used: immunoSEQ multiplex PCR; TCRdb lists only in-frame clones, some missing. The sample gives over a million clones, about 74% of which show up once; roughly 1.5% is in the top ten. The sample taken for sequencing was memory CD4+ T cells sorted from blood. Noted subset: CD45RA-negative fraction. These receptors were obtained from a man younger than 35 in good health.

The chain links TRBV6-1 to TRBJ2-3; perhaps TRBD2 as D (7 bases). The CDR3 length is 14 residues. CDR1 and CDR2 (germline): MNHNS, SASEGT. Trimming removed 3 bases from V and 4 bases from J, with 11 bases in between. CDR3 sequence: CASSDGGGADTQYF. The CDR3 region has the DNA TGTGCCAGCAGTGATGGCGGGGGCGCAGATACGCAGTATTTT.

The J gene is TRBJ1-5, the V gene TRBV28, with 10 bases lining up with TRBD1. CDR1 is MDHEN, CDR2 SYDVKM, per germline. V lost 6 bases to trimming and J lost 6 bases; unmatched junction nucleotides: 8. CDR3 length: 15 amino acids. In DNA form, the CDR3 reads TGTGCCAGCAGGACACCGGGACAGGGGCGTCAGCCCCAGCATTTT. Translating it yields CASRTPGQGRQPQHF.

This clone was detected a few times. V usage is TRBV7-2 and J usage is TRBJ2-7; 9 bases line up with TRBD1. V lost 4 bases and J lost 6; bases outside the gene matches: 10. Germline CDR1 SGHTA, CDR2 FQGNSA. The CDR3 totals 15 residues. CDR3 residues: CASSSRLKQGAEQYF. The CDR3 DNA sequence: TGTGCCAGCAGCTCCCGATTAAAACAGGGGGCCGAGCAGTACTTC.

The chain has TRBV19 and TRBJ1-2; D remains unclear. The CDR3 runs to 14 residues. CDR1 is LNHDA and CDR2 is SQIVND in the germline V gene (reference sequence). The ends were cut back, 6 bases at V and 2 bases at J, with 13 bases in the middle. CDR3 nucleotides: TGTGCCAGTAGGGTCCGGCAGGCCAACTATGGCTACACCTTC. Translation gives CASRVRQANYGYTF.

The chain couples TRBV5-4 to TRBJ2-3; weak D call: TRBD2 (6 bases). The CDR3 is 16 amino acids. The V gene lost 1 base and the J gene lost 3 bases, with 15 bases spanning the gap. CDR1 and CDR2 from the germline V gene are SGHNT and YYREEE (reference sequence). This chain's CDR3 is CASSLWDSRQTDTQYF. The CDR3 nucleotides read TGTGCCAGCAGCTTGTGGGACTCACGACAAACAGATACGCAGTATTTT.

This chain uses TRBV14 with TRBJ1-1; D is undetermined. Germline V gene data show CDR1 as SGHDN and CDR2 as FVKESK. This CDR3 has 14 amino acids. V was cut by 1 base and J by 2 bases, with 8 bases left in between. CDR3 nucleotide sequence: TGTGCCAGCAGCCAAGTTGGTCCAAACACTGAAGCTTTCTTT. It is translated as CASSQVGPNTEAFF.

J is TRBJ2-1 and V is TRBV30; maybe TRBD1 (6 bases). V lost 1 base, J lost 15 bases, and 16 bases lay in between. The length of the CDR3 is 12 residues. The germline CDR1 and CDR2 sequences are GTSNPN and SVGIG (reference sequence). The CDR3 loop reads CAWSETAGAPFF. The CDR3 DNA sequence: TGTGCCTGGAGTGAAACGGCAGGGGCACCGTTCTTC.

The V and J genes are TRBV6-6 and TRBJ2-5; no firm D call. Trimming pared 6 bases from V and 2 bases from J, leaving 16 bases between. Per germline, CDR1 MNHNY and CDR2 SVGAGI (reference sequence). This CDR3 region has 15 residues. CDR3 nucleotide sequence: TGTGCCAGCAGCCCCCCTGGGCACCTACAAGAGACCCAGTACTTC. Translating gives CASSPPGHLQETQYF.

Here the CDR3 reads CASRTTGTYGYTF. The CDR3 DNA follows: TGCGCCAGCAGGACAACCGGGACCTATGGCTACACCTTC. The genes are TRBV10-2 and TRBJ1-2; maybe TRBD1 (5 bases). Trimming removed 6 bases at V and 4 bases at J, with 12 bases between. Germline values: CDR1 WSHSY, CDR2 SAAADI. The CDR3 loop spans 13 amino acids.

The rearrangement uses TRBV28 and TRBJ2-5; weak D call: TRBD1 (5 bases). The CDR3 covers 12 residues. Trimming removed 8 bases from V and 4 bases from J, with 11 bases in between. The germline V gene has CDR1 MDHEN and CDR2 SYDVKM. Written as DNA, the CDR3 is TGTGCCAGCGGCTGGGGCTTAGAGACCCAGTACTTC. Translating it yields CASGWGLETQYF.

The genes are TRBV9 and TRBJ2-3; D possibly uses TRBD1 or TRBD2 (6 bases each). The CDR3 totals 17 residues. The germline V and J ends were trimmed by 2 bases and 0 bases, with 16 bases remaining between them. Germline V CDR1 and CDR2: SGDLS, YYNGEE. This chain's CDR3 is CASSVSVGGDSTDTQYF. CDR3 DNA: TGTGCCAGCAGCGTGAGCGTGGGGGGCGACAGCACAGATACGCAGTATTTT. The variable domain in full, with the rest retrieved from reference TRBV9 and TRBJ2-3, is DSGVTQTPKHLITATGQRVTLRCSPRSGDLSVYWYQQSLDQGLQFLIQYYNGEERAKGNILERFSAQQFPDLHSELNLSSLELGDSALYFCASSVSVGGDSTDTQYFGPGTRLTVL.

The CDR3: CASARGLGTYEQYF. The DNA of the CDR3 is TGTGCCAGCGCCAGGGGGCTAGGCACCTACGAGCAGTACTTC. This chain connects TRBV2 to TRBJ2-7, with 8 bases matching TRBD1. The trim removed 8 bases at V and 2 bases at J, leaving 8 bases unmatched. The CDR3 covers 14 residues. Germline loops: CDR1 SNHLY, CDR2 FYNNEI. The full variable domain, its missing parts supplied by reference TRBV2 and TRBJ2-7, is EPEVTQTPSHQVTQMGQEVILRCVPISNHLYFYWYRQILGQKVEFLVSFYNNEISEKSEIFDDQFSVERPDGSNFTLKIRSTKLEDSAMYFCASARGLGTYEQYFGPGTRLTVT.

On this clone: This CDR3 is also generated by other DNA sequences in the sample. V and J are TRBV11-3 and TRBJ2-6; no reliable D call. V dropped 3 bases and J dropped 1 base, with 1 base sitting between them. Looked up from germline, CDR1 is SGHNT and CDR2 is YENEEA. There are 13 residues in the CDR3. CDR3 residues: CASSFSGANVLTF. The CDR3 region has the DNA TGTGCCAGCAGCTTTTCTGGGGCCAACGTCCTGACTTTC.

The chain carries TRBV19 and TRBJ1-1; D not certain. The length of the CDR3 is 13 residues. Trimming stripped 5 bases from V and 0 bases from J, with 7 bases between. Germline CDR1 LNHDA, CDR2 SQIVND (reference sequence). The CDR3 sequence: CASSGYLNTEAFF. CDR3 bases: TGTGCCAGTAGTGGGTACCTGAACACTGAAGCTTTCTTT.

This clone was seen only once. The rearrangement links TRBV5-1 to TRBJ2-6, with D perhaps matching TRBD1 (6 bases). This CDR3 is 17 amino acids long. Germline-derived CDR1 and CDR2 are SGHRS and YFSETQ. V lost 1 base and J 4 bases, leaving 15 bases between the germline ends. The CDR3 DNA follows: TGCGCCAGCAGCTTGTCGATTGCAGGGGCCGGGGCCAACGTCCTGACTTTC. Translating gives CASSLSIAGAGANVLTF.

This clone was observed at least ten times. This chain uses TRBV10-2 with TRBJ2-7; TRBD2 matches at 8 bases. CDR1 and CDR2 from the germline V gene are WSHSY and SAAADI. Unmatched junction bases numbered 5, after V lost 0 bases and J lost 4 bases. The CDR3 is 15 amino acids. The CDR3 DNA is TGCGCCAGCAGTGAGTCGAGCGGGGGAGGATACGAGCAGTACTTC. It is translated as CASSESSGGGYEQYF.

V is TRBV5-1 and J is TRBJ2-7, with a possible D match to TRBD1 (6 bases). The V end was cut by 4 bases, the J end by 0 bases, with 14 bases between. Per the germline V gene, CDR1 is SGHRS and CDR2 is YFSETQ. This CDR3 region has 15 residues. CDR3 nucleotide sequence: TGCGCCAGCAGCCCACGTCTAGGGGGCTCCTACGAGCAGTACTTC. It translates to CASSPRLGGSYEQYF.

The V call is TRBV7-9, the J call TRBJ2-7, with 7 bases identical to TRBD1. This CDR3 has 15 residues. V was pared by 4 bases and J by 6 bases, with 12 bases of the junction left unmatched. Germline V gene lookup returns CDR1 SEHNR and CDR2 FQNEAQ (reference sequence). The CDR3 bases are TGTGCCAGCAGCTCTAGACAGGGTGAGGTGGTCGAGCAGTACTTC. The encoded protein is CASSSRQGEVVEQYF.

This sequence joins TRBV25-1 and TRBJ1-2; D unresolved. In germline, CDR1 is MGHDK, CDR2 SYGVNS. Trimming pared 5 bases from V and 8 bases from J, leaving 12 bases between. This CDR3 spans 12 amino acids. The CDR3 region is CASSREREGYTF. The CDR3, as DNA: TGTGCCAGCAGTCGAGAACGTGAGGGCTACACCTTC.

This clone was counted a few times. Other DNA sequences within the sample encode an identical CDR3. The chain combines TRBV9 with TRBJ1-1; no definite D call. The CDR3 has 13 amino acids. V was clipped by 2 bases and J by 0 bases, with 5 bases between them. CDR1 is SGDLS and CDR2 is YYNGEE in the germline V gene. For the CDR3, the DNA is TGTGCCAGCAGCGTGGCAGTGAACACTGAAGCTTTCTTT. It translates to CASSVAVNTEAFF.

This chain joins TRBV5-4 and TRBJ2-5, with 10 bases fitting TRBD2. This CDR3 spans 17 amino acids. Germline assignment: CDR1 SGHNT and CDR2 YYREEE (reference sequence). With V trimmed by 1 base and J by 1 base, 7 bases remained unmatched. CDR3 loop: CASSLNSSGGLQETQYF. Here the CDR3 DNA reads TGTGCCAGCAGCTTGAACTCTAGCGGGGGCCTCCAAGAGACCCAGTACTTC.

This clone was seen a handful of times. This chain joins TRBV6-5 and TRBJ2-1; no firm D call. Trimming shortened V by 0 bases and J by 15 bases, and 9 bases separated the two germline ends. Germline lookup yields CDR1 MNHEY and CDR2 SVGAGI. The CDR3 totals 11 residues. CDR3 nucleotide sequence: TGTGCCAGCAGTTACTCCTACGATTGGTTCTTC. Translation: CASSYSYDWFF.

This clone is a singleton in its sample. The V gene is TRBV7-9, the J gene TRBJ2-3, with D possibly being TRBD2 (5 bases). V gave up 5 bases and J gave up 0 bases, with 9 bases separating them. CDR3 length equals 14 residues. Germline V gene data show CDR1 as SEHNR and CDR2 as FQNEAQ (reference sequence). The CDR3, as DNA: TGTGCCAGCAGCCGGACTGTGAGCACAGATACGCAGTATTTT. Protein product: CASSRTVSTDTQYF.